These 32 T cell receptor beta chains share one sample of origin, sequenced in a study of T cell responses to AZD1222 COVID-19 vaccine. TCRdb keeps only in-frame clones here, not all; method: immunoSEQ multiplex PCR. The data contain roughly 120,000 clones, approximately 90% of them singletons. The sequenced sample was peripheral blood, obtained 28 days after the second AZD1222 dose. These receptors were obtained from an adult who received the AZD1222 COVID-19 vaccine.

The chain's CDR3 is CASSLGQSGNTIYF. Written as DNA, the CDR3 is TGTGCCAGCAGCTTGGGACAATCTGGAAACACCATATATTTT. This chain uses TRBV5-4 with TRBJ1-3; no clear D gene. V lost 0 bases and J 1 base, leaving 5 bases between the germline ends. Germline CDR1 is SGHNT and CDR2 is YYREEE (reference sequence). This CDR3 contains 14 residues.

The chain uses TRBV20-1 and TRBJ1-2; no firm D call. Trimming removed 3 bases from V and 5 bases from J, with 16 bases in between. CDR1 is DFQATT, CDR2 SNEGSKA, per germline (reference sequence). The CDR3 extends over 14 amino acids. The CDR3 coding sequence is TGCAGTGCTAGTGTTCGGACCCGACGTTATGGCTACACCTTC. Amino acid sequence: CSASVRTRRYGYTF.

The V gene is TRBV2, the J gene TRBJ2-1, with 8 bases aligning to TRBD1. Germline trimming cut 10 bases from V and 4 bases from J; bases unmatched to any gene: 9. CDR1 SNHLY and CDR2 FYNNEI come from the germline V gene. There are 14 residues in the CDR3. CDR3 residues: CATYRDRLYNEQFF. The CDR3 region has the DNA TGTGCCACTTACCGGGACAGGCTTTACAATGAGCAGTTCTTC. Full variable domain (remainder filled in from reference TRBV2 and TRBJ2-1): EPEVTQTPSHQVTQMGQEVILRCVPISNHLYFYWYRQILGQKVEFLVSFYNNEISEKSEIFDDQFSVERPDGSNFTLKIRSTKLEDSAMYFCATYRDRLYNEQFFGPGTRLTVL.

The genes are TRBV23-1 and TRBJ1-2, with D possibly TRBD1 on 6 matching bases. TRBV23-1 is designated an ORF whose function remains uncertain. Trimming took 3 bases from V and 6 from J, leaving 11 bases between them. The CDR3 is 13 amino acids. This CDR3 is CASSHLSGDGYTF. The CDR3 nucleotides read TGCGCCAGCAGTCATCTGTCAGGGGATGGCTACACCTTC.

This chain uses TRBV6-5 with TRBJ2-1; D perhaps matches TRBD2 (5 bases). Per the germline V gene, CDR1 is MNHEY and CDR2 is SVGAGI. The CDR3 has 13 amino acids. The V gene lost 6 bases and the J gene lost 2 bases, with 8 bases spanning the gap. CDR3 residues: CASSPEAYNEQFF. The DNA of the CDR3 is TGTGCCAGCAGCCCGGAGGCCTACAATGAGCAGTTCTTC.

In this sample, this clone turned up a few times. V gene TRBV6-5 combines with J gene TRBJ2-7; TRBD2 matches at 7 bases. The CDR3 has 14 amino acids. Germline V gene sequence: CDR1 MNHEY, CDR2 SVGAGI. V was pared by 2 bases and J by 3 bases, with 4 bases of the junction left unmatched. The CDR3 bases are TGTGCCAGCAGTTACGAGGCTAGCGGCTACGAGCAGTACTTC. Residues: CASSYEASGYEQYF.

This clone was counted once. This rearrangement joins TRBV19 to TRBJ2-5, with D possibly being TRBD2 (6 bases). Trimming took off 4 bases at V and 1 base at J, with 10 bases between the two ends. The germline CDR1 and CDR2 sequences are LNHDA and SQIVND (reference sequence). This CDR3 spans 14 amino acids. The CDR3 here is CASSTRDFQETQYF. Written as DNA, the CDR3 is TGTGCCAGTAGTACCCGGGACTTCCAAGAGACCCAGTACTTC.

V is TRBV5-4 and J is TRBJ2-7, with TRBD1 matching 7 bases. There are 16 residues in the CDR3. Germline assignment: CDR1 SGHNT and CDR2 YYREEE (reference sequence). Trimming removed 2 bases from V and 4 bases from J; junction bases left unmatched: 12. The CDR3 loop reads CASSFGQDTKTYEQYF. In nucleotides, the CDR3 is TGTGCCAGCAGCTTTGGACAGGACACCAAAACGTACGAGCAGTACTTC.

This clone came up a few times. The chain uses TRBV5-1 and TRBJ1-1; D gene ambiguous. V was shortened by 0 bases and J by 1 base, with 10 bases between the two germline ends. The germline gives CDR1 SGHRS, CDR2 YFSETQ. This CDR3 is 15 amino acids long. The CDR3: CASSLVSAQNTEAFF. As DNA, the CDR3 is TGCGCCAGCAGCTTGGTATCGGCCCAGAACACTGAAGCTTTCTTT.

V is TRBV5-1 and J is TRBJ1-5; possible D gene TRBD1, 6 bases. The germline V gene encodes CDR1 SGHRS and CDR2 YFSETQ. The V gene lost 4 bases and the J gene lost 2 bases, with 13 bases spanning the gap. The CDR3 has 15 residues. The CDR3 spells CASSPSGGRNQPQHF. Here the CDR3 DNA reads TGCGCCAGCAGCCCCAGCGGGGGGCGCAATCAGCCCCAGCATTTT.

The chain recombines TRBV15 with TRBJ2-1; TRBD1 aligns across 9 bases. Germline V gene sequence: CDR1 LNHNV, CDR2 YYDKDF (reference sequence). J was trimmed by 4 bases and V by 5 bases; bases with no gene match: 9. This CDR3 is 16 amino acids long. DNA of the CDR3: TGTGCCACCAGCCCCCCCGGGACAGGGTTATACAATGAGCAGTTCTTC. Protein: CATSPPGTGLYNEQFF.

The gene calls are TRBV2 and TRBJ1-2; D not certain. The germline CDR1 and CDR2 sequences are SNHLY and FYNNEI. The CDR3 runs to 13 residues. Trimming removed 0 bases at V and 13 bases at J, with 15 bases between. CDR3 in amino acids: CASSEALSTVSTF. Here the CDR3 DNA reads TGTGCCAGCAGTGAAGCGCTTTCGACCGTATCCACCTTC.

V and J are TRBV10-3 and TRBJ2-1, with D maybe TRBD1 (6 bases). V was pared by 3 bases and J by 7 bases, with 13 bases between. From germline, CDR1 is ENHRY and CDR2 SYGVKD. The CDR3 is made up of 14 amino acids. In DNA form, the CDR3 reads TGTGCCATCAGTGAACCAGGGGTAGCAAATGAGCAGTTCTTC. It yields the protein CAISEPGVANEQFF.

This CDR3 is CSVMDLPYDYGYTF. The CDR3 coding sequence is TGCAGCGTTATGGATTTGCCCTATGACTATGGCTACACCTTC. The chain combines TRBV29-1 with TRBJ1-2; D is unresolved. V was pared by 5 bases and J by 3 bases, with 16 bases between. The germline V gene has CDR1 SQVTM and CDR2 ANQGSEA. The CDR3 is 14 amino acids. The complete variable domain, with remaining parts taken from reference TRBV29-1 and TRBJ1-2, reads SAVISQKPSRDICQRGTSLTIQCQVDSQVTMMFWYRQQPGQSLTLIATANQGSEATYESGFVIDKFPISRPNLTFSTLTVSNMSPEDSSIYLCSVMDLPYDYGYTFGSGTRLTVV.

V gene TRBV2 combines with J gene TRBJ2-5; 7 bases are shared with TRBD2. This CDR3 is built from 13 residues. Germline values: CDR1 SNHLY, CDR2 FYNNEI. V lost 6 bases to trimming and J lost 2 bases; unmatched junction nucleotides: 3. The CDR3 reads CASRGLGQETQYF. CDR3 DNA sequence: TGTGCCAGCAGAGGACTAGGACAAGAGACCCAGTACTTC.

The CDR3 DNA follows: TGTGCCAGCTCACCACCGGGGGCAACTACACTGAACACTGAAGCTTTCTTT. This sequence encodes CASSPPGATTLNTEAFF. The chain has TRBV18 and TRBJ1-1, with a possible D match to TRBD1 (6 bases). Germline CDR1 and CDR2: KGHSH and LQKENI. The CDR3 totals 17 residues. V was trimmed by 0 bases and J by 0 bases, leaving 14 bases between them.

V and J are TRBV19 and TRBJ1-1; TRBD1 matches at 8 bases. Germline V gene data show CDR1 as LNHDA and CDR2 as SQIVND (reference sequence). The CDR3 consists of 14 residues. Unmatched junction bases numbered 5, after V lost 7 bases and J lost 1 base. The CDR3 loop reads CASTVDRENTEAFF. The CDR3 nucleotides read TGTGCCAGTACCGTGGACAGGGAGAACACTGAAGCTTTCTTT.

The chain uses TRBV7-9 and TRBJ1-2, with 7 bases fitting TRBD1. Unmatched junction bases numbered 5, after V lost 0 bases and J lost 1 base. The CDR3 length is 16 residues. Per the germline V gene, CDR1 is SEHNR and CDR2 is FQNEAQ (reference sequence). CDR3 amino acids: CASSLAAGGFNYGYTF. The CDR3 bases are TGTGCCAGCAGCTTAGCGGCAGGGGGGTTTAACTATGGCTACACCTTC.

This chain uses TRBV6-6 with TRBJ1-3, with D maybe TRBD1 (5 bases). Germline CDR1 reads MNHNY; CDR2 reads SVGAGI (reference sequence). V dropped 4 bases and J dropped 3 bases, with 13 bases sitting between them. The CDR3 extends over 15 amino acids. The CDR3 DNA reads TGTGCCAGCAGTTTAGGGGTGGAAGTTGGAAACACCATATATTTT. Protein product: CASSLGVEVGNTIYF.

The chain uses TRBV4-1 and TRBJ1-5; 9 bases match TRBD1. Unmatched junction bases numbered 5, after V lost 0 bases and J lost 5 bases. CDR3 size: 16 residues. The germline V gene encodes CDR1 MGHRA and CDR2 YSYEKL. CDR3 loop: CASSQDPGQGDQPQHF. CDR3 DNA: TGCGCCAGCAGCCAAGATCCGGGACAGGGCGATCAGCCCCAGCATTTT.

The count of this clone is one. This sequence joins TRBV28 and TRBJ2-7, with D unclear. V lost 1 base and J lost 1, with 8 bases in between. This CDR3 contains 14 residues. Germline CDR1 and CDR2: MDHEN and SYDVKM. CDR3 nucleotide sequence: TGTGCCAGCAGTTTATCTGTCAGTTCCTACGAGCAGTACTTC. Amino acid sequence: CASSLSVSSYEQYF.

The chain uses TRBV5-1 and TRBJ1-1; possible D gene TRBD1, 5 bases. V lost 0 bases and J 6 bases, leaving 12 bases between the germline ends. The length of the CDR3 is 14 residues. Germline CDR1 SGHRS, CDR2 YFSETQ. The CDR3: CASSLEGMAAEAFF. CDR3 in DNA: TGCGCCAGCAGCTTGGAGGGGATGGCTGCTGAAGCTTTCTTT.

This clone is a singleton in its sample. The chain combines TRBV30 with TRBJ1-4; tentative D call: TRBD1 (5 bases). Deletions cut 4 bases from V and 7 bases from J, with 16 bases between. The germline V gene has CDR1 GTSNPN and CDR2 SVGIG (reference sequence). The CDR3 contains 14 residues. The CDR3 region is CAWTGGRGVEKLFF. The CDR3 DNA sequence: TGTGCCTGGACGGGCGGACGGGGGGTTGAAAAACTGTTTTTT.

The chain carries TRBV4-2 and TRBJ2-1, with D unclear. The length of the CDR3 is 11 residues. Between the trimmed V and J ends, which lost 0 bases and 10 bases, there was a span of 4 bases. Germline lookup yields CDR1 LGHNA and CDR2 YNFKEQ. The CDR3 coding sequence is TGTGCCAGCAGCCAAGATAGGGAGCAGTTCTTC. This translates into CASSQDREQFF.

This clone appeared once. The chain carries TRBV30 and TRBJ2-2; 7 bases fit TRBD1. After removal of 4 bases from V and 4 bases from J, the junction contained 9 bases not matched to a gene. Germline lookup yields CDR1 GTSNPN and CDR2 SVGIG (reference sequence). This CDR3 region has 15 residues. For the CDR3, the DNA is TGTGCCTGGACAACGGCAGACAGGGCCACCGGGGAGCTGTTTTTT. This codes for CAWTTADRATGELFF. Variable domain in full (rest from reference TRBV30 and TRBJ2-2): SQTIHQWPATLVQPVGSPLSLECTVEGTSNPNLYWYRQAAGRGLQLLFYSVGIGQISSEVPQNLSASRPQDRQFILSSKKLLLSDSGFYLCAWTTADRATGELFFGEGSRLTVL.

This clone was recorded once. The chain links TRBV6-5 to TRBJ1-2; 10 bases align to TRBD1. J lost 6 bases, V lost 4 bases, and 8 bases had no gene match. Germline V gives CDR1 MNHEY, CDR2 SVGAGI. The CDR3 totals 15 residues. CDR3 nucleotides: TGTGCCAGCAGTTCCGACAGGGGGCAGAGGAATGGCTACACCTTC. This translates into CASSSDRGQRNGYTF.

The rearrangement joins TRBV6-5 to TRBJ2-1; the match to TRBD2 covers 7 bases. Germline CDR1 reads MNHEY; CDR2 reads SVGAGI. CDR3 size: 14 residues. With V trimmed by 7 bases and J by 8 bases, 11 bases remained unmatched. The DNA for the CDR3 is TGTGCCAGCACCAAAGGGTGGGAGGGCCATGAGCAGTTCTTC. Translation gives CASTKGWEGHEQFF.

The chain couples TRBV28 to TRBJ1-5; 9 bases line up with TRBD1. The V gene end was trimmed by 1 base and the J gene end by 4 bases; junction bases not matched to a gene: 8. The CDR3 runs to 17 residues. Germline V lookup: CDR1 MDHEN, CDR2 SYDVKM. CDR3 amino acids: CASSLFTGGGGNQPQHF. The DNA of the CDR3 is TGTGCCAGCAGTTTATTCACAGGGGGCGGAGGGAATCAGCCCCAGCATTTT.

V gene TRBV7-2 combines with J gene TRBJ2-2, with D perhaps TRBD2 (5 bases). The CDR3 is 14 residues long. Trimming left V 3 bases short and J 4 bases short, with 9 bases between. Germline CDR1 reads SGHTA; CDR2 reads FQGNSA. CDR3 protein: CASSFGLGTGELFF. The DNA for the CDR3 is TGTGCCAGCAGCTTCGGACTGGGCACCGGGGAGCTGTTTTTT.

The chain combines TRBV2 with TRBJ1-5, with 11 positions matching TRBD1. V shed 3 bases and J 2 bases; nucleotides not matched to a gene: 9. The germline gives CDR1 SNHLY, CDR2 FYNNEI. The CDR3 contains 18 residues. The CDR3 sequence: CASSDKDRGLRGNQPQHF. The CDR3, as DNA: TGTGCCAGCAGTGATAAGGACAGGGGGCTGAGAGGCAATCAGCCCCAGCATTTT.

The chain has TRBV11-2 and TRBJ2-7; D might be TRBD1 (5 bases). The CDR3 runs to 16 residues. Germline lookup yields CDR1 SGHAT and CDR2 FQNNGV. The V and J ends lost 4 bases and 2 bases respectively, with 18 bases between them. The CDR3 loop reads CASSSSQRQLTYEQYF. The CDR3 DNA reads as TGTGCCAGCAGCTCCAGCCAGAGACAGTTAACCTACGAGCAGTACTTC.

The chain carries TRBV18 and TRBJ2-5; D may correspond to TRBD1 or TRBD2 (5 bases each). Germline V gene data show CDR1 as KGHSH and CDR2 as LQKENI. Between the trimmed V and J ends, which lost 3 bases and 4 bases, there was a span of 9 bases. The CDR3 extends over 13 amino acids. The CDR3 coding sequence is TGTGCCAGCTCACCCCGGGACGGAGAGACCCAGTACTTC. As protein: CASSPRDGETQYF.